The entry that follows covers one T cell receptor (beta chain) sequence. Antigen unknown. Indicated time point: persistent/refractory GD, antithyroid drugs over 5 years with positive TRAb. PBMC-derived RNA was used for the TCR library. The sample originates from a study of regulatory T cells in long-lasting Graves disease. Study-wide results and caveats: Newly diagnosed disease favored TRBV20-1 and TRBJ2-1 over persistent disease. Less diverse TCR repertoires were seen in persistent Graves' patients than in newly diagnosed ones.

Both iRepertoire HTBI primers and Arm-PCR of CDR3 regions were used to build the TCR beta libraries. TCRdb ran MiXCR on the multiplex PCR reads and lists one entry per CDR3 protein. This table holds under 500,000 distinct CDR3 sequences, less than 25% found once. Germline assignment: CDR1 ENHRY and CDR2 SYGVKD. Trimming stripped 4 bases from V and 7 bases from J, with 14 bases between. The CDR3 is 13 amino acids. The sequencing here drew on peripheral blood mononuclear cells (PBMCs), taken when the disease was refractory, from a patient treated with antithyroid drugs. This chain uses TRBV10-3 with TRBJ2-7; D is unclear. This TCR was sampled from a female donor with Graves disease. This CDR3 reads CAISGDSAWEQYF. The DNA of the CDR3 is TGTGCCATCAGTGGAGACTCCGCTTGGGAGCAGTACTTC.